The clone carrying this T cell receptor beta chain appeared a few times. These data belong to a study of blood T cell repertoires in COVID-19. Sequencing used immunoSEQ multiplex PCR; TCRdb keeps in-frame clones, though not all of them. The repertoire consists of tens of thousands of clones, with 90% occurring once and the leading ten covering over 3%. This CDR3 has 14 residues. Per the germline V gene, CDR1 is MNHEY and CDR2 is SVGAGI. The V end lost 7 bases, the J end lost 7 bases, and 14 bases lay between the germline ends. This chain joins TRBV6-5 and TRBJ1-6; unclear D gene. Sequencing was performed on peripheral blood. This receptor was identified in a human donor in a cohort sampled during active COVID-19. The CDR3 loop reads CASTGGSGNSPLHF. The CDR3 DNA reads TGTGCCAGCACCGGCGGCAGCGGCAATTCACCCCTCCACTTT.